These 24 T cell receptor beta chains originate from one sample sequenced in a study of early T cells in non-severe SARS-CoV-2 infection. TCRdb processed the 5' RACE reads anew with MiXCR; each CDR3 protein has one entry. The sample holds about 50,000 distinct CDR3 sequences, roughly 16% seen once. Sequencing used whole blood, obtained at baseline. The source of these receptors is an adult who was a healthcare worker with PCR-confirmed SARS-CoV-2 infection or an uninfected control (not recorded which).

This clonotype occurred many times. This chain connects TRBV10-3 to TRBJ2-2, with TRBD1 identical over 11 bases. The V segment lost 7 bases and the J segment 6 bases; nucleotides outside the gene matches: 4. Germline values: CDR1 ENHRY, CDR2 SYGVKD. This CDR3 region has 14 residues. CDR3 region: CAITGQGGSGELFF. In DNA form, the CDR3 reads TGTGCCATCACGGGACAGGGGGGATCCGGGGAGCTGTTTTTT.

The rearrangement links TRBV6-6 to TRBJ2-6; D may be TRBD1 or TRBD2 (5 bases each). V shed 4 bases and J shed 1 base, with 5 bases lying between them. CDR3 length: 14 amino acids. CDR1 is MNHNY and CDR2 is SVGAGI in the germline V gene (reference sequence). The CDR3 reads CASSWGSGANVLTF. The CDR3 DNA is TGTGCCAGCAGTTGGGGGTCTGGGGCCAACGTCCTGACTTTC.

This clonotype was counted a few times. The genes are TRBV12-5 and TRBJ2-7; the match to TRBD2 covers 13 bases. The CDR3 totals 18 residues. Germline CDR1 and CDR2: LGHNT and FRNRAP. After removal of 3 bases from V and 0 bases from J, the junction contained 8 bases not matched to a gene. The CDR3 spells CASGFPPTSGGPSYEQYF. In nucleotides, the CDR3 is TGTGCTAGTGGTTTCCCCCCGACTAGCGGGGGGCCCTCCTACGAGCAGTACTTC.

This clonotype was picked up a small number of times. The chain couples TRBV7-6 to TRBJ2-5, with D possibly being TRBD2 (5 bases). The CDR3 sequence is 14 residues long. Germline V gives CDR1 SGHVS, CDR2 FNYEAQ. Trimming removed 0 bases at V and 5 bases at J, with 10 bases between. CDR3 nucleotides: TGTGCCAGCAGCTTAGCGGGAAGGGAGGAGACCCAGTACTTC. As protein: CASSLAGREETQYF.

The CDR3 DNA follows: TGTGCCAGCAGCTTAGCCAGGCGAGGAACCGGGGAGCTGTTTTTT. Its translation: CASSLARRGTGELFF. The chain employs TRBV7-8 and TRBJ2-2; D unresolved. The germline gives CDR1 SGHVS, CDR2 FQNEAQ. Trimming removed 0 bases from V and 5 bases from J, with 10 bases in between. This CDR3 has 15 amino acids.

This clonotype was detected a few times. V and J are TRBV6-2 or TRBV6-3 and TRBJ2-5, with D possibly matching TRBD2 (6 bases). The CDR3 consists of 15 residues. CDR1 and CDR2 from the germline V gene are MNHEY and SVGEGT. V lost 2 bases and J 4 bases, leaving 14 bases between the germline ends. The CDR3 is CASSYGRGARETQYF. The CDR3 DNA is TGTGCCAGCAGTTACGGGCGCGGGGCCAGAGAGACCCAGTACTTC.

This clonotype has a handful of counts. The rearrangement links TRBV9 to TRBJ2-3; 10 bases are shared with TRBD2. Germline trimming cut 4 bases from V and 0 bases from J; bases unmatched to any gene: 8. CDR1 is SGDLS, CDR2 YYNGEE, per germline. This CDR3 region has 17 residues. CDR3: CASSTSLAGGSTDTQYF. CDR3 coding DNA: TGTGCCAGCAGCACCTCATTAGCGGGGGGTAGCACAGATACGCAGTATTTT. The variable domain in full, with the rest retrieved from reference TRBV9 and TRBJ2-3, is DSGVTQTPKHLITATGQRVTLRCSPRSGDLSVYWYQQSLDQGLQFLIQYYNGEERAKGNILERFSAQQFPDLHSELNLSSLELGDSALYFCASSTSLAGGSTDTQYFGPGTRLTVL.

The gene calls are TRBV6-6 and TRBJ2-7, with 7 positions matching TRBD2. Germline V gene sequence: CDR1 MNHNY, CDR2 SVGAGI (reference sequence). The CDR3 sequence is 15 residues long. V shed 5 bases and J 5 bases; nucleotides not matched to a gene: 12. The CDR3 sequence is CASSNENWGGDEQYF. The DNA of the CDR3 is TGTGCCAGCAGTAACGAAAACTGGGGAGGGGACGAGCAGTACTTC.

This clonotype has only a few counts. The CDR3 sequence: CSATHGGRSTDTQYF. The CDR3 DNA sequence: TGCAGTGCTACCCACGGGGGTCGCTCGACAGATACGCAGTATTTT. J is TRBJ2-3 and V is TRBV20-1; perhaps TRBD2 as D (6 bases). V was trimmed by 4 bases and J by 3 bases, leaving 17 bases between them. This CDR3 is built from 15 residues. CDR1 is DFQATT, CDR2 SNEGSKA, per germline (reference sequence).

The genes are TRBV28 and TRBJ1-2; 9 bases are shared with TRBD1. J was trimmed by 4 bases and V by 5 bases; bases with no gene match: 8. Germline lookup yields CDR1 MDHEN and CDR2 SYDVKM. This CDR3 has 15 amino acids. Here the CDR3 reads CASSLRDRESYGYTF. The CDR3 DNA reads as TGTGCCAGCAGTCTCCGGGACAGGGAGAGCTATGGCTACACCTTC.

This clonotype was counted only a few times. The chain recombines TRBV3-1 with TRBJ2-5; tentatively, D is TRBD2 (6 bases). Trimming cost V 2 bases and J 6 bases, with 19 bases left between them. Germline V lookup: CDR1 LGHDT, CDR2 YNNKEL (reference sequence). This CDR3 is 16 amino acids long. The CDR3 DNA is TGTGCCAGCAGCCAACTATCGGGAGAAGTCTCTAAGACCCAGTACTTC. Translating gives CASSQLSGEVSKTQYF.

In this sample, this clonotype turned up a few times. V gene TRBV12-3 or TRBV12-4 combines with J gene TRBJ1-5; D possibly corresponds to TRBD1 (5 bases). V lost 3 bases to trimming and J lost 2 bases, with 11 bases between them. The CDR3 runs 15 residues. In nucleotides, the CDR3 is TGTGCCAGCAGTTTTGGGGGTGGTGGCAATCAGCCCCAGCATTTT. This codes for CASSFGGGGNQPQHF.

The rearrangement joins TRBV7-6 to TRBJ2-7, with TRBD2 identical over 7 bases. Losses at the gene ends were 5 bases for V and 6 bases for J; bases not matched to a gene: 10. This CDR3 contains 14 residues. CDR1 is SGHVS and CDR2 is FNYEAQ in the germline V gene. The CDR3 DNA reads as TGTGCCAGCAGCCCTAGCGGCAGACCGGGCGAGCAGTACTTC. Protein: CASSPSGRPGEQYF.

V gene TRBV7-6 combines with J gene TRBJ2-1, with D possibly called TRBD1 or TRBD2 (5 bases each). This CDR3 spans 14 amino acids. Trimming cost V 6 bases and J 4 bases, with 13 bases left between them. The germline V gene encodes CDR1 SGHVS and CDR2 FNYEAQ. The CDR3 bases are TGTGCCAGCAGTCCAACCGGGGCGTACAATGAGCAGTTCTTC. Encoded protein: CASSPTGAYNEQFF.

This clonotype has a single count. The CDR3 sequence: CASSTNSAYEQYF. CDR3 DNA sequence: TGTGCCAGCAGCACCAACTCGGCCTACGAGCAGTACTTC. The chain is built from TRBV11-2 and TRBJ2-7, with D unresolved. CDR3 size: 13 residues. V was clipped by 5 bases and J by 2 bases, with 10 bases between them. Germline-derived CDR1 and CDR2 are SGHAT and FQNNGV.

V gene TRBV30 combines with J gene TRBJ2-5, with D possibly matching TRBD1 (5 bases). This CDR3 contains 13 residues. The germline V and J ends were trimmed by 2 bases and 3 bases, with 10 bases remaining between them. CDR1 is GTSNPN and CDR2 is SVGIG in the germline V gene (reference sequence). Here the CDR3 DNA reads TGTGCCTGGAGTAACGGACAAGAAGAGACCCAGTACTTC. As protein: CAWSNGQEETQYF.

The chain joins TRBV27 to TRBJ2-2, with no clear D. Germline-derived CDR1 and CDR2 are MNHEY and SMNVEV (reference sequence). This CDR3 has 17 amino acids. V was pared by 3 bases and J by 1 base, with 15 bases between. CDR3 DNA sequence: TGTGCCAGCAGTTTTGGTCCCTGGCCCTTGAACACCGGGGAGCTGTTTTTT. Translation gives CASSFGPWPLNTGELFF.

The chain couples TRBV7-9 to TRBJ1-2; D possibly corresponds to TRBD1 (5 bases). The CDR3 extends over 13 amino acids. The germline gives CDR1 SEHNR, CDR2 FQNEAQ (reference sequence). V was shortened by 3 bases and J by 8 bases, with 13 bases between the two germline ends. The CDR3 nucleotides are TGTGCCAGCAGCTTCGAACTTGGGGGAGGCTACACCTTC. The encoded protein is CASSFELGGGYTF.

This clonotype came up a few times. The chain uses TRBV28 and TRBJ2-5; tentative D call: TRBD2 (6 bases). Trimming cost V 6 bases and J 3 bases, with 17 bases left between them. The germline V gene has CDR1 MDHEN and CDR2 SYDVKM. The CDR3 is made up of 15 amino acids. CDR3 sequence reads: CASRSGGPSEETQYF. The CDR3 DNA sequence: TGTGCCAGCAGATCTGGAGGGCCCTCGGAAGAGACCCAGTACTTC.

The chain carries TRBV10-3 and TRBJ2-7; D might be TRBD2 (6 bases). V was shortened by 0 bases and J by 2 bases, with 8 bases between the two germline ends. The CDR3 has 14 amino acids. Per germline, CDR1 ENHRY and CDR2 SYGVKD. The CDR3 region is CAISESLAAYEQYF. Here the CDR3 DNA reads TGTGCCATCAGTGAGTCACTAGCAGCCTACGAGCAGTACTTC.

Only a few counts were recorded for this clonotype. The CDR3 region has the DNA TGCAGTGCTTCCCGGGACAGGGGATACGAGCAGTACTTC. This encodes CSASRDRGYEQYF. This chain joins TRBV20-1 and TRBJ2-7; TRBD1 agrees at 10 bases. Germline-derived CDR1 and CDR2 are DFQATT and SNEGSKA (reference sequence). Trimming took 5 bases from V and 4 from J; bases not matched to a gene: 5. There are 13 residues in the CDR3.

The chain carries TRBV20-1 and TRBJ1-5, with D tentatively TRBD1 (6 bases). The CDR3 runs to 13 residues. V gave up 3 bases and J gave up 4 bases, with 10 bases separating them. Germline V gives CDR1 DFQATT, CDR2 SNEGSKA (reference sequence). The CDR3: CSARDSTNQPQHF. DNA of the CDR3: TGCAGTGCTAGGGACAGTACTAATCAGCCCCAGCATTTT.

The V gene is TRBV5-4, the J gene TRBJ2-3; no firm D call. Germline V gene sequence: CDR1 SGHNT, CDR2 YYREEE (reference sequence). The V and J ends lost 4 bases and 4 bases respectively, with 4 bases between them. CDR3 length: 11 amino acids. This CDR3 is CASSESDTQYF. CDR3 sequence (DNA): TGTGCCAGCAGCGAGTCAGATACGCAGTATTTT. Together with reference TRBV5-4 and TRBJ2-3, the CDR3 gives the full variable domain: ETGVTQSPTHLIKTRGQQVTLRCSSQSGHNTVSWYQQALGQGPQFIFQYYREEENGRGNFPPRFSGLQFPNYSSELNVNALELDDSALYLCASSESDTQYFGPGTRLTVL.

The rearrangement links TRBV18 to TRBJ2-2; D uncertain. Germline V gene sequence: CDR1 KGHSH, CDR2 LQKENI. Trimming stripped 3 bases from V and 5 bases from J, with 7 bases between. The CDR3 length is 13 residues. The CDR3 loop is CASSPERTGELFF. CDR3 in DNA: TGTGCCAGCTCACCCGAAAGGACCGGGGAGCTGTTTTTT.